This entry lists 10 T cell receptor beta chains sequenced from one sample in a study of cytomegalovirus exposure and HLA in healthy donors. This PCR relied on a set of 60 Vbeta primers and 13 Jbeta primers. Produced via immunoSEQ multiplex PCR; TCRdb's table is partial and in-frame only. The sample totals approximately 100,000 clones. The sample consisted of PBMCs. These receptors were collected from a man over 45 in good health and CMV-seronegative.

The chain employs TRBV4-3 and TRBJ1-4; 9 nucleotides line up with TRBD1. Trimming cost V 3 bases and J 5 bases; bases outside gene matches: 7. The CDR3 spans 16 residues. Germline V gene sequence: CDR1 LGHNA, CDR2 YSLEER. The CDR3: CASSQERTGANEKLFF. The CDR3 nucleotides are TGCGCCAGCAGCCAGGAGCGGACAGGGGCAAATGAAAAACTGTTTTTT.

The genes are TRBV6-5 and TRBJ2-5, with a tentative D call TRBD1 (6 bases). The J call may not be correct, given that the DNA end is closer to TRBJ2-7. The CDR3 loop spans 14 amino acids. Germline V lookup: CDR1 MNHEY, CDR2 SVGAGI. CDR3 region: CASSYNRVSYEQYF. The DNA of the CDR3 is TGTGCCAGCAGTTACAACAGGGTATCCTACGAGCAGTACTTC.

The chain is built from TRBV14 and TRBJ2-4; a weak D match, TRBD1 (5 bases). The length of the CDR3 is 16 residues. Per germline, CDR1 SGHDN and CDR2 FVKESK. Trimming stripped 1 base from V and 3 bases from J, with 13 bases between. CDR3 residues: CASSQALGRLKNIQYF. The CDR3 DNA sequence: TGTGCCAGCAGCCAAGCCCTGGGGCGGCTCAAAAACATTCAGTACTTC.

The chain carries TRBV4-2 and TRBJ2-1; D unresolved. Germline-derived CDR1 and CDR2 are LGHNA and YNFKEQ. This CDR3 comprises 16 residues. Trimming removed 0 bases from V and 3 bases from J, with 12 bases in between. CDR3 sequence (DNA): TGTGCCAGCAGCCAAGATGGAGCGCGAAGCTACAATGAGCAGTTCTTC. Its protein product is CASSQDGARSYNEQFF.

This chain links TRBV7-9 with TRBJ1-6; 7 bases line up with TRBD1. CDR1 SEHNR and CDR2 FQNEAQ come from the germline V gene (reference sequence). The CDR3 extends over 14 amino acids. Trimming took 3 bases from V and 7 from J; bases not matched to a gene: 3. This chain's CDR3 is CASSLDRLNSPLHF. The DNA of the CDR3 is TGTGCCAGCAGCTTGGACAGGTTAAATTCACCCCTCCACTTT.

The chain couples TRBV7-2 to TRBJ2-1; tentative D call: TRBD2 (6 bases). This CDR3 has 18 amino acids. Germline loops: CDR1 SGHTA, CDR2 FQGNSA. Trimming took 5 bases from V and 0 from J, leaving 20 bases between them. CDR3 sequence: CASSAPSQRVSSYNEQFF. CDR3 DNA sequence: TGTGCCAGCAGCGCCCCCTCCCAGCGGGTGAGCTCCTACAATGAGCAGTTCTTC.

This chain connects TRBV6-5 to TRBJ1-5, with a tentative D call TRBD1 (5 bases). Deletions cut 6 bases from V and 2 bases from J, with 11 bases between. Germline-derived CDR1 and CDR2 are MNHEY and SVGAGI. This CDR3 spans 14 amino acids. The CDR3 loop is CASSRGQGNQPQHF. In DNA form, the CDR3 reads TGTGCCAGCAGCCGTGGACAAGGCAATCAGCCCCAGCATTTT.

This chain connects TRBV14 to TRBJ2-7, with TRBD1 matching over 8 bases. The V and J ends lost 1 base and 4 bases, in that order; junction bases with no gene match: 9. Germline CDR1 and CDR2: SGHDN and FVKESK. The CDR3 has 16 amino acids. DNA for the CDR3: TGTGCCAGCAGCCAAGCTATCGGGGACAGGATGTACGAGCAGTACTTC. Protein sequence: CASSQAIGDRMYEQYF.

The chain carries TRBV18 and TRBJ2-1; TRBD2 aligns across 7 bases. V lost 6 bases, J lost 8 bases, and 10 bases stayed unmatched. Germline CDR1 reads KGHSH; CDR2 reads LQKENI. This CDR3 is built from 14 residues. For the CDR3, the DNA is TGTGCCAGCTCTCCCACGGGGGGTGAGGATGAGCAGTTCTTC. Translating it yields CASSPTGGEDEQFF.

This chain uses TRBV4-3 with TRBJ2-5, with 7 nucleotides matching TRBD2. This CDR3 comprises 14 residues. In germline, CDR1 is LGHNA, CDR2 YSLEER. V dropped 5 bases and J dropped 5; count of bases not matched to a gene: 8. CDR3 sequence: CASSKGQGGETQYF. The CDR3 DNA follows: TGCGCCAGCAGCAAAGGGCAGGGAGGGGAGACCCAGTACTTC.